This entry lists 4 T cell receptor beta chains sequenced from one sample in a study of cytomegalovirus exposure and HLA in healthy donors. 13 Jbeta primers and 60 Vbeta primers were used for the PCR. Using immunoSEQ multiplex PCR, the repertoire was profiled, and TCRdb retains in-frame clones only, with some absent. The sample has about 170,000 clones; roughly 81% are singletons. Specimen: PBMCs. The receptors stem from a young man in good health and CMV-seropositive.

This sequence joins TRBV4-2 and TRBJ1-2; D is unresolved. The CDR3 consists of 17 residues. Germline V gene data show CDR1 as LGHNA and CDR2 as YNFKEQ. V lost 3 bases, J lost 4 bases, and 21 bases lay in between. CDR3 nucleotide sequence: TGTGCCAGCAGCCAGGAGATGGGTCCGGGTTGGATCTATGGCTACACCTTC. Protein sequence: CASSQEMGPGWIYGYTF.

The CDR3 sequence is CSVSLAKNIQYF. For the CDR3, the DNA is TGCAGCGTCTCACTAGCCAAAAACATTCAGTACTTC. The rearrangement uses TRBV29-1 and TRBJ2-4; D call uncertain. CDR1 SQVTM and CDR2 ANQGSEA come from the germline V gene. The germline V and J ends were trimmed by 6 bases and 0 bases, with 6 bases remaining between them. The CDR3 spans 12 residues.

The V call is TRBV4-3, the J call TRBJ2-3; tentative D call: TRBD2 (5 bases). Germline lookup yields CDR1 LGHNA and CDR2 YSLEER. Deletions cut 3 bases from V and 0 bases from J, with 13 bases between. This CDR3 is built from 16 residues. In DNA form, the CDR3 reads TGCGCCAGCAGCCAGGAGGACGGGGTCAGCACAGATACGCAGTATTTT. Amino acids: CASSQEDGVSTDTQYF.

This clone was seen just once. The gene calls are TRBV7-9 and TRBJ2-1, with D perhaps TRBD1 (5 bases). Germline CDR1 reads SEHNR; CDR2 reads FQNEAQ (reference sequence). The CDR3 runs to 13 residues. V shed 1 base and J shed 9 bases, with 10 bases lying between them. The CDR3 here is CASSLVQAAEQFF. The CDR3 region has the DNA TGTGCCAGCAGCTTAGTACAGGCGGCTGAGCAGTTCTTC. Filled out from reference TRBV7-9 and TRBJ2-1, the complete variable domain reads DTGVSQNPRHKITKRGQNVTFRCDPISEHNRLYWYRQTLGQGPEFLTYFQNEAQLEKSRLLSDRFSAERPKGSFSTLEIQRTEQGDSAMYLCASSLVQAAEQFFGPGTRLTVL.